Presented here are 5 T cell receptor beta chains from one specimen sequenced in a study of shared clonotypes between healthy human individuals. Measured with immunoSEQ multiplex PCR; TCRdb has only the in-frame clones, and not every one. The top ten clones hold approximately 1.2% of a sample with around 2,000,000 clones, about 95% of them seen once. The naive CD8 fraction comprised CD45RO-negative cells positively selected for CCR7 and excluded terminally differentiated effector memory CD45RA+ cells. The sequencing input was naive CD8+ T cells sorted from blood. These receptors originate from a man aged 18 to 30 in good health.

The V and J genes are TRBV7-9 and TRBJ2-1; weak D call: TRBD1 (5 bases). With 5 bases removed from V and 11 bases from J, the gap between germline ends came to 10 bases. CDR3 length equals 11 residues. Looked up from germline, CDR1 is SEHNR and CDR2 is FQNEAQ (reference sequence). The CDR3 nucleotides are TGTGCCAGCAGCCCGACAGAGCAGCAGTTCTTC. It specifies CASSPTEQQFF.

The CDR3 here is CAGQGVQETQYF. CDR3 nucleotides: TGTGCCGGACAGGGGGTGCAAGAGACCCAGTACTTC. The chain joins TRBV7-9 to TRBJ2-5, with 10 bases that match TRBD1. CDR3 size: 12 residues. J gave up 2 bases and V 11 bases, and 2 bases lay outside the gene matches. Germline V gene lookup returns CDR1 SEHNR and CDR2 FQNEAQ (reference sequence).

The chain carries TRBV27 and TRBJ2-7; 10 bases align to TRBD1. CDR1 and CDR2 (germline): MNHEY, SMNVEV (reference sequence). V shed 5 bases, J shed 4 bases, and the junction held 8 bases outside the gene matches. The CDR3 runs to 15 residues. In DNA, the CDR3 is TGTGCCAGCAGTCCCACCGGGACAGGGGTTTACGAGCAGTACTTC. Translating gives CASSPTGTGVYEQYF.

The rearrangement joins TRBV5-6 to TRBJ2-1, with D perhaps being TRBD1 or TRBD2 (5 bases each). Trimming took 2 bases from V and 5 from J, leaving 8 bases between them. The CDR3 is 13 amino acids. Germline CDR1 and CDR2: SGHDT and YYEEEE. The CDR3: CASSFGAHNEQFF. The CDR3 DNA follows: TGTGCCAGCAGCTTCGGGGCCCACAATGAGCAGTTCTTC.

The rearrangement joins TRBV9 to TRBJ2-1; D may be TRBD2 (5 bases). Germline V gene sequence: CDR1 SGDLS, CDR2 YYNGEE. With 4 bases removed from V and 1 base from J, the gap between germline ends came to 18 bases. The CDR3 length is 17 residues. CDR3 sequence reads: CASSSKEGLLSYNEQFF. CDR3 nucleotides: TGTGCCAGCAGCAGTAAAGAAGGACTCCTGTCCTACAATGAGCAGTTCTTC.